These 9 T cell receptor beta chains came from one sample sequenced in a study of beta chain features in type 1 diabetes. The authors reverse transcribed all of the isolated RNA, so sequencing captured expressed TCRB transcripts. Here immunoSEQ multiplex PCR was the method, and the copy in TCRdb shows in-frame clones only, minus some. The repertoire holds about 42,000 clones, with about 50% as singletons. Specimen: stem cell memory CD4+ T cells from blood. The origin of the receptors is a woman aged 25 to 39 in good health.

V usage is TRBV6-5 and J usage is TRBJ2-2; TRBD2 is a possible D gene (6 bases). CDR1 and CDR2 (germline): MNHEY, SVGAGI. The CDR3 spans 13 residues. Trimming took 4 bases from V and 6 from J, leaving 9 bases between them. The DNA of the CDR3 is TGTGCCAGCAGTTTTCTAGCGTCCGGGGAGCTGTTTTTT. As protein: CASSFLASGELFF.

This clone was seen only a few times. The CDR3 spells CSAPRQIEAFF. DNA for the CDR3: TGCAGTGCCCCGAGACAGATTGAAGCTTTCTTT. The chain links TRBV20-1 to TRBJ1-1; possibly TRBD1 for D (5 bases). V was shortened by 6 bases and J by 7 bases, with 12 bases between the two germline ends. CDR1 DFQATT and CDR2 SNEGSKA come from the germline V gene (reference sequence). The CDR3 totals 11 residues.

This clone turned up a few times. The chain recombines TRBV28 with TRBJ1-3; D call uncertain. Trimming took 4 bases from V and 0 from J, leaving 7 bases between them. Germline CDR1 is MDHEN and CDR2 is SYDVKM. This CDR3 is built from 14 residues. CDR3 in amino acids: CASSWGGSGNTIYF. CDR3 DNA sequence: TGTGCCAGCAGTTGGGGAGGCTCTGGAAACACCATATATTTT.

As for this clone: Mismatch with germline at one junction end may stem from a read error. The chain uses TRBV7-6 and TRBJ2-5; D unclear. Germline CDR1 is SGHVS and CDR2 is FNYEAQ. This CDR3 region has 12 residues. DNA for the CDR3: TGTGCCAGCAGCTTAGTGACCCAGGCTTGGGACTTC. This translates into CASSLVTQAWDF.

This clone has just a few counts. The V gene is TRBV15, the J gene TRBJ1-4; maybe TRBD1 (6 bases). The CDR3 contains 16 residues. Trimming took 0 bases from V and 0 from J, leaving 8 bases between them. Germline V gene sequence: CDR1 LNHNV, CDR2 YYDKDF (reference sequence). CDR3 amino acids: CATSRDRTATNEKLFF. The CDR3 region has the DNA TGTGCCACCAGCAGAGATCGGACAGCAACTAATGAAAAACTGTTTTTT.

The V and J genes are TRBV25-1 and TRBJ2-3; 13 positions match TRBD2. The J segment lost 2 bases and the V segment lost 5 bases, leaving 7 bases of the junction unmatched. Germline lookup yields CDR1 MGHDK and CDR2 SYGVNS. The CDR3 extends over 17 amino acids. CDR3 nucleotides: TGTGCCAGCAGTAAACCGGGACTAGCGGGGTTCACAGATACGCAGTATTTT. This gives the protein CASSKPGLAGFTDTQYF.

This clone appeared a few times. This chain joins TRBV18 and TRBJ1-1; 8 bases agree with TRBD1. J lost 0 bases, V lost 3 bases, and 9 bases had no gene match. The CDR3 has 17 residues. The germline CDR1 and CDR2 sequences are KGHSH and LQKENI. The DNA of the CDR3 is TGTGCCAGCTCACCCAACGGACAGGGTTCCATGAACACTGAAGCTTTCTTT. Translating it yields CASSPNGQGSMNTEAFF.

The chain employs TRBV6-5 and TRBJ1-5; 7 positions agree with TRBD1. Trimming removed 0 bases from V and 11 bases from J; junction bases left unmatched: 10. The CDR3 extends over 15 amino acids. Germline V CDR1 and CDR2: MNHEY, SVGAGI. The CDR3 sequence is CASSYSRQGVWAQHF. In DNA, the CDR3 is TGTGCCAGCAGTTACTCGAGGCAGGGGGTTTGGGCCCAGCATTTT.

The chain combines TRBV7-9 with TRBJ2-3; TRBD1 matches at 7 bases. The CDR3 loop spans 11 amino acids. V gave up 5 bases and J gave up 10 bases; unmatched junction bases: 3. Germline CDR1 and CDR2: SEHNR and FQNEAQ (reference sequence). The CDR3 DNA reads TGTGCCAGCAGCACCACAGGGGCGCAGTATTTT. This translates into CASSTTGAQYF.